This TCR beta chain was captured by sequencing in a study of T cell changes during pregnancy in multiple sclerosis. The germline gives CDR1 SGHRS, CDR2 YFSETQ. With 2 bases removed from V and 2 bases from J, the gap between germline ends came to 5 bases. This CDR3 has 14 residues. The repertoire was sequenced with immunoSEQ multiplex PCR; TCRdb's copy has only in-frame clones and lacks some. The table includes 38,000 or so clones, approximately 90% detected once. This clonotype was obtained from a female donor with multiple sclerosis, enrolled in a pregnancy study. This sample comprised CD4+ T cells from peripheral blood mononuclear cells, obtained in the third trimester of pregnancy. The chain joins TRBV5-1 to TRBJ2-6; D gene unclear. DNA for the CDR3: TGCGCCAGCAGCTTACGGGCTGGGGCCAACGTCCTGACTTTC. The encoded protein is CASSLRAGANVLTF.